Listed below are T cell receptor beta chains from one sample, sequenced in a study of T cell repertoires in cytomegalovirus infection. TCRdb reprocessed the reads via MiXCR and lists one record per CDR3 protein. Of more than 200,000 distinct CDR3 sequences listed, 8% to 9.5% are singletons. The sequencing input was PBMCs. These receptors were obtained from a human donor in good health (CMV status not recorded). Some clones in this sample may be carry-over from other donors' samples. Both conserved end residues are part of each CDR3. The D gene is left open where the match is weak.

J,V,D,CDR3
TRBJ1-2,TRBV29-1,TRBD1,CSVPEQGYYGYTF
TRBJ1-1,TRBV2,.,CASRQSEDTEAFF
TRBJ1-1,TRBV20-1,.,CSARPLVNTEAFF
TRBJ2-3,TRBV7-2,.,CASSLGFGSDTQYF
TRBJ2-3,TRBV7-8,TRBD2,CASSLGVSGGARADTQYF
TRBJ1-1,TRBV12-3/TRBV12-4,.,CASTTGQRFAEAFF
TRBJ2-6,TRBV7-2,.,CASSFFGGSGANVLTF
TRBJ1-5,TRBV23-1,.,CASSQIKLGGPQHF
TRBJ2-1,TRBV12-3/TRBV12-4,.,CASLQDFNEQFF
TRBJ2-3,TRBV7-8,.,CASRQFGQMSTDTQYF
TRBJ2-1,TRBV5-6,.,CASSFLTGYNEQFF
TRBJ1-2,TRBV5-1,TRBD1,CASSPAGTGATQDYGYTF
TRBJ1-1,TRBV19,.,CASSPREGGNTEAFF
TRBJ1-1,TRBV12-5,.,CASGLFRPRENTEAFF
TRBJ2-1,TRBV20-1,.,CSARWERSGNEQFF
TRBJ2-1,TRBV6-5,.,CASSYSLAGSENEQFF
TRBJ2-3,TRBV7-2,.,CASSLRSMGTDTQYF
TRBJ2-4,TRBV11-3,.,CASSSGLLAKNIQYF
TRBJ2-2,TRBV7-6,.,CASSFRQAAELFF
TRBJ1-4,TRBV7-6,.,CASSLGMSATNEKLFF
TRBJ2-1,TRBV6-2/TRBV6-3,TRBD1,CATRQGARNEQFF
TRBJ1-1,TRBV7-6,.,CASSLGWTRENTEAFF
TRBJ1-2,TRBV7-2,.,CASSLEFSEGGYTF
TRBJ2-3,TRBV7-2,.,CASSLGLSGTKSTDTQYF
TRBJ1-5,TRBV6-1,.,CASSPNLGNQPQHF
TRBJ2-7,TRBV23-1,.,CASRIRRRYEQYF
TRBJ2-1,TRBV7-2,TRBD1,CASSLTGGRDEQFF
TRBJ2-7,TRBV10-3,.,CAIQGGNGGEQYF
TRBJ1-1,TRBV7-2,TRBD1,CASSLNPTAGQGAQAFF
TRBJ1-6,TRBV29-1,TRBD1,CSVAGTGNSPLHF
TRBJ1-2,TRBV7-2,.,CASSKSDAYGYTF
TRBJ2-7,TRBV14,.,CASSSVTAGPYEQYF
TRBJ2-5,TRBV12-3/TRBV12-4,.,CASSRAGETQYF
TRBJ1-1,TRBV19,.,CASSIIVTGSATEAFF
TRBJ2-3,TRBV7-2,.,CASRPRASVADTQYF
TRBJ2-4,TRBV7-8,TRBD2,CAREGLNIQYF
TRBJ2-1,TRBV20-1,.,CSASDGSYNEQFF
TRBJ2-5,TRBV6-2/TRBV6-3,.,CATSRGWETQYF
TRBJ1-1,TRBV7-8,.,CASSVTDGFTEAFF
TRBJ2-1,TRBV28,TRBD2,CASSLPRGVYNEQFF
TRBJ1-4,TRBV7-2,.,CASSASNEKLFF
TRBJ2-7,TRBV12-3/TRBV12-4,TRBD1,CASRSGTGGNYDEQYF
TRBJ2-2,TRBV7-3,.,CASSLTALSRNNTGELFF
TRBJ2-1,TRBV4-1,.,CASNRDRYSYNEQFF
TRBJ1-1,TRBV7-2,.,CASSLAQGRTEAFF
TRBJ1-2,TRBV7-2,TRBD1,CASSLDGGGGATVGYTF
TRBJ1-2,TRBV28,TRBD1,CASSRTGNNYGYTF
TRBJ2-2,TRBV28,.,CASSHQVITGELFF
TRBJ2-7,TRBV6-5,.,CASSVNRVREQYF
TRBJ2-5,TRBV28,TRBD2,CASSLSPGLGAMGKTQYF